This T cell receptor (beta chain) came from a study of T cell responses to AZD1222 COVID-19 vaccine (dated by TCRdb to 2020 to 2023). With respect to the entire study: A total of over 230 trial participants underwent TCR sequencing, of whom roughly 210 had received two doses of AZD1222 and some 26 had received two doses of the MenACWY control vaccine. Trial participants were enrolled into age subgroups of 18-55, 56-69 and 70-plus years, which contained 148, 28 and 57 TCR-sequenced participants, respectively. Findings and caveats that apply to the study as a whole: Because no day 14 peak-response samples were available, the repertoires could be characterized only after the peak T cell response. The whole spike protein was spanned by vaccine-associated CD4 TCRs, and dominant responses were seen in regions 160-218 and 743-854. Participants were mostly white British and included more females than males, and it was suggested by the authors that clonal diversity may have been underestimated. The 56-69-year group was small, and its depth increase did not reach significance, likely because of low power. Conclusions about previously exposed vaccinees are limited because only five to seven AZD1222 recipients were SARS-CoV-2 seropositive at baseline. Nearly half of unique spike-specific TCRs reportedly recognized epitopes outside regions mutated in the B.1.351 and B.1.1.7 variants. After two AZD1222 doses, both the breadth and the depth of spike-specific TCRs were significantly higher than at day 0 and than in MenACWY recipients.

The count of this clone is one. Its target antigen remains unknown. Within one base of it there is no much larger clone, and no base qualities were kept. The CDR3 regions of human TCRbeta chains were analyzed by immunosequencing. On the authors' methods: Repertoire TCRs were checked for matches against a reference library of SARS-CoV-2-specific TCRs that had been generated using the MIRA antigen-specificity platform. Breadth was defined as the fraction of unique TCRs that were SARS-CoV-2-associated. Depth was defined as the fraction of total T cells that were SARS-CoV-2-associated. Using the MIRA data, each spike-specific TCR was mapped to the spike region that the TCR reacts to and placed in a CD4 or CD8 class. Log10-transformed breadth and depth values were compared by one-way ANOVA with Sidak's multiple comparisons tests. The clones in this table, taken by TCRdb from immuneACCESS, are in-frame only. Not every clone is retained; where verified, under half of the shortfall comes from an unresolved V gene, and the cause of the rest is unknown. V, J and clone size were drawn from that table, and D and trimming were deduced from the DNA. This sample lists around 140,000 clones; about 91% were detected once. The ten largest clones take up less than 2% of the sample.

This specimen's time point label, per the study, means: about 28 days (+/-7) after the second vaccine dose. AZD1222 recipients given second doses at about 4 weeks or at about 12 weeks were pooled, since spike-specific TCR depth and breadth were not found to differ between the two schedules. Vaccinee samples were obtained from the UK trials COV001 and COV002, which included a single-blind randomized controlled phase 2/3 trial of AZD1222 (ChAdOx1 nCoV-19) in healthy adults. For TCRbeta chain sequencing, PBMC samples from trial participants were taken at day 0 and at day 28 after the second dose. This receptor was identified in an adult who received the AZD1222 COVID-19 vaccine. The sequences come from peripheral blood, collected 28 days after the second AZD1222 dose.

CDR3 loop: CSVATGGNLGTEAFF. DNA sequence: TGCAGCGTCGCCACAGGGGGCAATCTAGGCACTGAAGCTTTCTTT. The V gene is TRBV29-1 and the J gene is TRBJ1-1, and 9 junction bases match TRBD1. The germline V gene gives CDR1 as SQVTM and CDR2 as ANQGSEA. Including the terminal cysteine and phenylalanine, the CDR3 comprises 15 residues. The DNA shown is the 45-base CDR3, in frame from base 1. The V end gives up 6 bases and the J end 4 bases, leaving 12 bases in the junction not matched to a gene.